Here is one T cell receptor beta chain with its context. Its antigen is not identified. The CDR3 sequence is 14 residues long. V gave up 4 bases and J gave up 5 bases, with 14 bases separating them. The germline V gene encodes CDR1 MNHEY and CDR2 SVGAGI. The source of the sample is a study of PD-1 blockade in classical Hodgkin lymphoma. Study details: Nivolumab dosed at 3 mg/kg went to patients intravenously every 2 weeks. General study findings and limits: Those starting nivolumab under 1 year post-ASCT were excluded. Complete responders had baseline diversity similar to newly diagnosed patients. Why the repertoires differ is still unclear, perhaps disease activity or prior therapy.

Time point: cycle 4 day 1 (C4D1), after less than seven weeks of nivolumab. Following autologous stem cell transplantation, relapse occurred in every patient, and exposure to brentuximab vedotin varied. Only in-frame clones appear in the TCRdb table, and some are missing; sequencing was by immunoSEQ multiplex PCR. The table lists some 25,000 clones, about 70% of them singletons. The chain joins TRBV6-5 to TRBJ2-5; D may correspond to TRBD1 or TRBD2 (5 bases each). The TCR sequence derives from a human donor with classical Hodgkin lymphoma. The sample consisted of peripheral blood mononuclear cells (PBMCs), taken before the fourth cycle of nivolumab. The CDR3 protein is CASSFAGAGETQYF. CDR3 in DNA: TGTGCCAGCAGTTTCGCCGGGGCTGGGGAGACCCAGTACTTC.